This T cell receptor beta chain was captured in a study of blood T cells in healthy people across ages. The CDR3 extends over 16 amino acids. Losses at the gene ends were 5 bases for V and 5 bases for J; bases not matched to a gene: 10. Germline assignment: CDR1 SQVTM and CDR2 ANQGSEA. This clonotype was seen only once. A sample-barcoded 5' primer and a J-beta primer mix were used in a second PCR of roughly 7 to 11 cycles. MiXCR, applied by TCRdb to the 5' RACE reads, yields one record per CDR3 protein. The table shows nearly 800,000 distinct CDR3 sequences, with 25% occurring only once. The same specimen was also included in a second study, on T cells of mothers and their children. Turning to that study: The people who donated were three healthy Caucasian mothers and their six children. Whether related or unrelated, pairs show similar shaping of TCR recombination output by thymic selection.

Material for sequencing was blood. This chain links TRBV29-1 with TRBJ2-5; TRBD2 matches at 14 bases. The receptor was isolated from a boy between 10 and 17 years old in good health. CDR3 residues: CSVILTSGGVGETQYF. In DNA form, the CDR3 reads TGCAGCGTTATTTTGACTAGCGGGGGGGTGGGGGAGACCCAGTACTTC.